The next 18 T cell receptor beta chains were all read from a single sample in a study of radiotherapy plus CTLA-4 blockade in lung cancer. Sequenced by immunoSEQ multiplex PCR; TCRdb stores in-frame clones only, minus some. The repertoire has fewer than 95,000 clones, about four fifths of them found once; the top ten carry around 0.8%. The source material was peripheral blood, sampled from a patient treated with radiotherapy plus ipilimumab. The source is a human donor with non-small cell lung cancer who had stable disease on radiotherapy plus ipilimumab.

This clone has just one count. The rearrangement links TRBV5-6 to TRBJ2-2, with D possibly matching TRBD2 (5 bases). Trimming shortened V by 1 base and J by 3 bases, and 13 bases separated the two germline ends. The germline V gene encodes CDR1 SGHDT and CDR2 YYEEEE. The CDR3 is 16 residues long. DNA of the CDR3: TGTGCCAGCAGCTTGAGCGGAGCGCTTTACACCGGGGAGCTGTTTTTT. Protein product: CASSLSGALYTGELFF.

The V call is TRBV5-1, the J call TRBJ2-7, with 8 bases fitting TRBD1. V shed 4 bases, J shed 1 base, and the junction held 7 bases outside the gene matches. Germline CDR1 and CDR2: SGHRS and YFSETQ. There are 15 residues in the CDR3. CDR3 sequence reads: CASSRGQGSSYEQYF. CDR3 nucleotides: TGCGCCAGCAGCAGAGGACAGGGCTCTTCCTACGAGCAGTACTTC.

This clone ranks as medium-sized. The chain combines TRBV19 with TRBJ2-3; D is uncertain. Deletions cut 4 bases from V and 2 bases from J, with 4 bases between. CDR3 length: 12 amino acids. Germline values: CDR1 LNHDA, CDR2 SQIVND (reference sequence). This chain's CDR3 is CASSKTTDTQYF. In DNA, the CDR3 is TGTGCCAGTAGTAAGACCACAGATACGCAGTATTTT.

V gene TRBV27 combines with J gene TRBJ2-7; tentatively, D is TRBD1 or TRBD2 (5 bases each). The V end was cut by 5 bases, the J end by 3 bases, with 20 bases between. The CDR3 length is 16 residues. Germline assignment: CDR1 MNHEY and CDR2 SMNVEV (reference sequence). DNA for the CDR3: TGTGCCAGCAGTCACTTTATCGGGGACGGAGACTACGAGCAGTACTTC. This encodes CASSHFIGDGDYEQYF.

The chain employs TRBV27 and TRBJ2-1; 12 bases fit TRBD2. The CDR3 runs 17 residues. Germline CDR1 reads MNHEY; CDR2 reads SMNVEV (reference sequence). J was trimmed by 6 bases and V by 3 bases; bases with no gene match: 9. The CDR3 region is CASSFFGLAGGVNEQFF. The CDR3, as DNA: TGTGCCAGCAGTTTCTTCGGTCTAGCGGGGGGGGTCAATGAGCAGTTCTTC.

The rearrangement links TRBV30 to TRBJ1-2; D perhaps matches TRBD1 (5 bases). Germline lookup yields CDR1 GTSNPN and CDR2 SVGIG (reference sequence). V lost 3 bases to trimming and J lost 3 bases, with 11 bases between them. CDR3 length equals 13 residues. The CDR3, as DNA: TGTGCCTGGAGCCCCAGGGCTGACTATGGCTACACCTTC. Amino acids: CAWSPRADYGYTF. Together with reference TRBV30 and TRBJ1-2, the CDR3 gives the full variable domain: SQTIHQWPATLVQPVGSPLSLECTVEGTSNPNLYWYRQAAGRGLQLLFYSVGIGQISSEVPQNLSASRPQDRQFILSSKKLLLSDSGFYLCAWSPRADYGYTFGSGTRLTVV.

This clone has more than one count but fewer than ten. The CDR3 DNA reads as TGTGCCAGCACCCCTGGGGGGGAGGCCGGGGAGCTGTTTTTT. Translated, it gives CASTPGGEAGELFF. This sequence joins TRBV11-2 and TRBJ2-2, with TRBD2 matching 7 bases. Germline V gives CDR1 SGHAT, CDR2 FQNNGV. This CDR3 is built from 14 residues. J gave up 6 bases and V 7 bases, and 8 bases lay outside the gene matches.

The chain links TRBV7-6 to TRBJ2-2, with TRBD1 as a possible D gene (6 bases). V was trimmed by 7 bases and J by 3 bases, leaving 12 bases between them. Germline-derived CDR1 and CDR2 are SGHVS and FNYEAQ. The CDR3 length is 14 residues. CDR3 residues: CASTHEGDTGELFF. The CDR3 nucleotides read TGTGCCAGCACCCACGAGGGGGACACCGGGGAGCTGTTTTTT. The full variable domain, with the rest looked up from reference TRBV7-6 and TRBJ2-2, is GAGVSQSPRYKVTKRGQDVALRCDPISGHVSLYWYRQALGQGPEFLTYFNYEAQQDKSGLPNDRFSAERPEGSISTLTIQRTEQRDSAMYRCASTHEGDTGELFFGEGSRLTVL.

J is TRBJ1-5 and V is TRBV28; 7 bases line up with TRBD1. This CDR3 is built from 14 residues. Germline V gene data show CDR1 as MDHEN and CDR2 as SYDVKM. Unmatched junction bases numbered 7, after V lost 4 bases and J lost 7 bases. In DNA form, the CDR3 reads TGTGCCAGCAGTTCCCGACAGGGAGTGCAGCCCCAGCATTTT. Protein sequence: CASSSRQGVQPQHF.

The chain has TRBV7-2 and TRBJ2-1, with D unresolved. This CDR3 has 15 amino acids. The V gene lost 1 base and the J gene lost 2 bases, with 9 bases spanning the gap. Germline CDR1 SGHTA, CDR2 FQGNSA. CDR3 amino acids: CASSLGTEPYNEQFF. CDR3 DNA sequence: TGTGCCAGCAGCTTAGGGACCGAACCCTACAATGAGCAGTTCTTC.

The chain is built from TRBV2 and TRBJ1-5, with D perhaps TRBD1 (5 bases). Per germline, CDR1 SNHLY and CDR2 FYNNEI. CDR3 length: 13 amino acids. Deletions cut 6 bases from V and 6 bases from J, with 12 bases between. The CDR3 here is CASRRGVGQPQHF. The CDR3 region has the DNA TGTGCCAGCAGGAGAGGGGTAGGTCAGCCCCAGCATTTT.

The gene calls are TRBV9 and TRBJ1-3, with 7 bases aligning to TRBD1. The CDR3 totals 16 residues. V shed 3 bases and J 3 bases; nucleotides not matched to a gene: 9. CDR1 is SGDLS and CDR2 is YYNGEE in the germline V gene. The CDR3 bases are TGTGCCAGCAGCGCCCTTGGGACAGACCTTGGAAACACCATATATTTT. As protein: CASSALGTDLGNTIYF.

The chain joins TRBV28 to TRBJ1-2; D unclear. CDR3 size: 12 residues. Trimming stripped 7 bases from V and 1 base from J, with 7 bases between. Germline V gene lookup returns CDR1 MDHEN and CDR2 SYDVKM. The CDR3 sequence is CASNEGNYGYTF. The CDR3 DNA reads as TGTGCCAGCAACGAGGGTAACTATGGCTACACCTTC.

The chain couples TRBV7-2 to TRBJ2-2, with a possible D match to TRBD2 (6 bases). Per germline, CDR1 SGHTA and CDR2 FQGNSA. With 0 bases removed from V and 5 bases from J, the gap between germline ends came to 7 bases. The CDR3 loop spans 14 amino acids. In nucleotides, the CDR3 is TGTGCCAGCAGCTTAGCAGGAGGGACCGGGGAGCTGTTTTTT. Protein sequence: CASSLAGGTGELFF.

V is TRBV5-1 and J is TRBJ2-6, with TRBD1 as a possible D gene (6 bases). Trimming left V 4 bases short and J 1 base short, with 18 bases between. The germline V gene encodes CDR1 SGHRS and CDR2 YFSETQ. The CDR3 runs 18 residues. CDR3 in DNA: TGCGCCAGCAGCCCCCGGGACACCGCTAATTCTGGGGCCAACGTCCTGACTTTC. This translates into CASSPRDTANSGANVLTF.

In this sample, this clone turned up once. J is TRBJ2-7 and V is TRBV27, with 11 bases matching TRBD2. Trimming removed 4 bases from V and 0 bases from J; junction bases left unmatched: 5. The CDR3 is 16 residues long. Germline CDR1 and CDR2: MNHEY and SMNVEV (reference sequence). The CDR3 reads CASSSGLADSSYEQYF. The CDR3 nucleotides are TGTGCCAGCAGTTCGGGACTAGCGGATAGCTCCTACGAGCAGTACTTC.

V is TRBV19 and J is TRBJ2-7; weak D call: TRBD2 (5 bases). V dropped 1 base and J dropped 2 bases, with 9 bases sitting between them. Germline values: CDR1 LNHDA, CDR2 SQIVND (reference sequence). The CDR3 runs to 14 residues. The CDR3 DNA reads TGTGCCAGTAGTATAGCCGGAGGACCCTACGAGCAGTACTTC. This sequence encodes CASSIAGGPYEQYF. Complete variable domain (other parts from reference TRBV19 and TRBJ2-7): DGGITQSPKYLFRKEGQNVTLSCEQNLNHDAMYWYRQDPGQGLRLIYYSQIVNDFQKGDIAEGYSVSREKKESFPLTVTSAQKNPTAFYLCASSIAGGPYEQYFGPGTRLTVT.

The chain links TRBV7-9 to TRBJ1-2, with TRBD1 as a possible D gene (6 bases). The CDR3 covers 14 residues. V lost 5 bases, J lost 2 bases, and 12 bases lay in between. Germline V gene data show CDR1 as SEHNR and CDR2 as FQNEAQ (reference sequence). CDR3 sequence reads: CASSAGQSNYGYTF. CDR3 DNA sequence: TGTGCCAGCAGCGCCGGACAGTCCAACTATGGCTACACCTTC.